This is a list of T cell receptor beta chains from one sample in a study of shared clonotypes between healthy human individuals. Profiling relied on immunoSEQ multiplex PCR, and the TCRdb table lists in-frame clones only, not all of them. The data contain approximately 810,000 clones, about 91% of them singletons. The sample was naive CD8+ T cells sorted from blood. All receptors come from a man aged 25 to 40 in good health. The CDR3 runs from the conserved cysteine through the conserved F or W. The order of the fields is D gene, J gene, V gene, CDR3 length, clone size, CDR3 DNA, CDR3 protein. A D gene is named only where the DNA matches it firmly. The size of a clone is reported for some rows only, either as once, few or many, or as a class for expanded clones.

NA TRBJ2-7 TRBV27 15 NA TGTGCCAGCAGTCCCAATCCAGGTGGATCCTACGAGCAGTACTTC CASSPNPGGSYEQYF
TRBD1 TRBJ2-3 TRBV5-1 14 NA TGCGCCACCTGGACAGGGGATAGCACAGATACGCAGTATTTT CATWTGDSTDTQYF
NA TRBJ2-2 TRBV11-2 16 NA TGTGCCAGCAGGCGCTTCGGGACACCGAACACCGGGGAGCTGTTTTTT CASRRFGTPNTGELFF
NA TRBJ1-2 TRBV5-1 15 NA TGCGCCAGCAGCTTGCGGGGTACCTTGGACTATGGCTACACCTTC CASSLRGTLDYGYTF
NA TRBJ2-7 TRBV4-1 14 NA TGCGCCAGCAGCCAAGAAAGCCAGAGGGACGAGCAGTACTTC CASSQESQRDEQYF
NA TRBJ1-5 TRBV27 14 few TGTGCCAGCAGTTTTAACAGGGCGAATCAGCCCCAGCATTTT CASSFNRANQPQHF
NA TRBJ1-5 TRBV10-3 16 NA TGTGCCATCAGTGAGTCTGACTGGTATAGCAATCAGCCCCAGCATTTT CAISESDWYSNQPQHF
NA TRBJ1-1 TRBV28 13 once TGTGCCAGCAGTCTTACAGGGAACACTGAAGCTTTCTTT CASSLTGNTEAFF
NA TRBJ2-1 TRBV7-9 11 NA TGTGCCAGCAGCTTTTTGCTTGAGCAGTTCTTC CASSFLLEQFF
NA TRBJ2-1 TRBV13 13 NA TGTGCCAGCAGCACCACTAGTTTAGGTGAGCAGTTCTTC CASSTTSLGEQFF
NA TRBJ2-3 TRBV30 14 NA TGTGCCTGGAGGGGCGCCATAGCAACAGATACGCAGTATTTT CAWRGAIATDTQYF
NA TRBJ2-2 TRBV6-6 15 NA TGTGCCAGCAGTTACTCGGTCGAGGCATCCGGGGAGCTGTTTTTT CASSYSVEASGELFF
NA TRBJ2-2 TRBV11-2 16 NA TGTGCCAGCAGCCCACTTTTAGGGGTATTGGTCGGGGAGCTGTTTTTT CASSPLLGVLVGELFF
NA TRBJ2-1 TRBV4-1 16 NA TGCGCCAGCAGCCAAGATATGGCTCCGTCCTACAATGAGCAGTTCTTC CASSQDMAPSYNEQFF
NA TRBJ2-3 TRBV6-4 10 NA TGTGCCAGCAGTGATGATACGCAGTATTTT CASSDDTQYF
TRBD1 TRBJ1-1 TRBV5-1 14 NA TGCGCCAGCACCTACCAGGGGGTAGACACTGAAGCTTTCTTT CASTYQGVDTEAFF
NA TRBJ1-1 TRBV7-9 17 NA TGTGCCAGCAGCTCAGAGGGCCTGAAGTCCCTGAACACTGAAGCTTTCTTT CASSSEGLKSLNTEAFF
NA TRBJ2-7 TRBV7-9 13 NA TGTGCCAGCAGCTTCAGGAGCTCCTACGAGCAGTACTTC CASSFRSSYEQYF
TRBD2 TRBJ2-7 TRBV27 15 NA TGTGCCAGCAGGAGCCTCGGGACTAGTAACTACGAGCAGTACTTC CASRSLGTSNYEQYF
NA TRBJ2-5 TRBV27 14 NA TGTGCCAGCAGTTTATCGGGCATCCAAGAGACCCAGTACTTC CASSLSGIQETQYF
NA TRBJ2-3 TRBV11-3 13 NA TGTGCCAGCAGCTTAGAGAGCACAGATACGCAGTATTTT CASSLESTDTQYF
TRBD2 TRBJ2-5 TRBV11-1 15 NA TGTGCCAGCAGCCCGAGACTAGCGGGAGGGGAGACCCAGTACTTC CASSPRLAGGETQYF
NA TRBJ1-2 TRBV7-2 15 NA TGTGCCAGCAGCTTAGGTTGGGACGGCTACTATGGCTACACCTTC CASSLGWDGYYGYTF
NA TRBJ2-7 TRBV25-1 13 NA TGTGCCAGCAGTGAAGGGATAGCGGACGAGCAGTACTTC CASSEGIADEQYF
NA TRBJ2-7 TRBV5-1 14 NA TGCGCCAGCAGCTTCAGGGGCGACACCTACGAGCAGTACTTC CASSFRGDTYEQYF
NA TRBJ2-1 TRBV6-6 16 NA TGTGCCAGCAGTTACAGTTGGGAAGCGGACGACAATGAGCAGTTCTTC CASSYSWEADDNEQFF
TRBD2 TRBJ2-7 TRBV7-9 16 NA TGTGCCAGCAGCCCCCCGAAAGCGGGAAGGGCCTACGAGCAGTACTTC CASSPPKAGRAYEQYF